Below, 14 T cell receptor beta chains from the same sample are listed, as sequenced in a study of cytomegalovirus exposure and HLA in healthy donors. With 60 Vbeta and 13 Jbeta primers, the PCR was carried out. Using immunoSEQ multiplex PCR, the repertoire was profiled, and TCRdb retains in-frame clones only, with some absent. The sample consists of roughly 160,000 clones, roughly 83% of them appearing once. Sequenced input: PBMCs. The origin of the receptors is a boy aged 2 to 10 in good health and CMV-seronegative.

This clone was seen only once. This chain joins TRBV7-8 and TRBJ1-4; no clear D gene. CDR3 size: 14 residues. Germline CDR1 is SGHVS and CDR2 is FQNEAQ. V was shortened by 1 base and J by 4 bases, with 7 bases between the two germline ends. CDR3 bases: TGTGCCAGCAGCTTAGTAAACAGTAATGAAAAACTGTTTTTT. Protein sequence: CASSLVNSNEKLFF.

This clone was observed a handful of times. This rearrangement joins TRBV7-2 to TRBJ2-2; D unclear. V shed 8 bases and J shed 0 bases, with 10 bases lying between them. The CDR3 consists of 14 residues. In germline, CDR1 is SGHTA, CDR2 FQGNSA. CDR3 amino acids: CASGQFSNTGELFF. The DNA of the CDR3 is TGTGCCAGCGGTCAGTTTTCGAACACCGGGGAGCTGTTTTTT.

The chain recombines TRBV5-4 with TRBJ2-7, with TRBD2 identical over 10 bases. The CDR3 has 15 amino acids. Germline CDR1 is SGHNT and CDR2 is YYREEE (reference sequence). V was clipped by 4 bases and J by 4 bases; unmatched bases: 8. CDR3 sequence reads: CASSISGRPPYEQYF. The CDR3 region has the DNA TGTGCCAGCAGCATTAGCGGGAGGCCCCCTTACGAGCAGTACTTC.

The rearrangement links TRBV5-6 to TRBJ2-3, with D perhaps TRBD1 (5 bases). Germline assignment: CDR1 SGHDT and CDR2 YYEEEE. V lost 1 base to trimming and J lost 0 bases, with 12 bases between them. This CDR3 is built from 16 residues. The CDR3 sequence is CASSLPAGFSTDTQYF. CDR3 sequence (DNA): TGTGCCAGCAGCTTGCCGGCAGGGTTTAGCACAGATACGCAGTATTTT. Together with reference TRBV5-6 and TRBJ2-3, the CDR3 gives the full variable domain: DAGVTQSPTHLIKTRGQQVTLRCSPKSGHDTVSWYQQALGQGPQFIFQYYEEEERQRGNFPDRFSGHQFPNYSSELNVNALLLGDSALYLCASSLPAGFSTDTQYFGPGTRLTVL.

The chain couples TRBV29-1 to TRBJ1-5; TRBD1 might be the D (5 bases). V was clipped by 6 bases and J by 3 bases, with 9 bases between them. Germline loops: CDR1 SQVTM, CDR2 ANQGSEA. The CDR3 contains 12 residues. The CDR3 is CSVQDTNQPQHF. In nucleotides, the CDR3 is TGCAGCGTCCAGGACACCAATCAGCCCCAGCATTTT.

The chain carries TRBV7-6 and TRBJ1-4; the match to TRBD1 covers 9 bases. The CDR3 length is 14 residues. CDR1 is SGHVS, CDR2 FNYEAQ, per germline. J was trimmed by 7 bases and V by 2 bases; bases with no gene match: 2. CDR3 residues: CASSLSDRGEKLFF. The CDR3 DNA reads TGTGCCAGCAGCTTATCGGACAGGGGTGAAAAACTGTTTTTT. The variable domain in full, completed from reference TRBV7-6 and TRBJ1-4, reads GAGVSQSPRYKVTKRGQDVALRCDPISGHVSLYWYRQALGQGPEFLTYFNYEAQQDKSGLPNDRFSAERPEGSISTLTIQRTEQRDSAMYRCASSLSDRGEKLFFGSGTQLSVL.

J is TRBJ1-2 and V is TRBV29-1; TRBD1 might be the D (5 bases). The CDR3 spans 17 residues. From germline, CDR1 is SQVTM and CDR2 ANQGSEA. V was trimmed by 5 bases and J by 3 bases, leaving 25 bases between them. Here the CDR3 DNA reads TGCAGCGTTAGGGGAGGGGCCCGGGGCGCAGACTACTATGGCTACACCTTC. The encoded protein is CSVRGGARGADYYGYTF.

The chain joins TRBV4-3 to TRBJ1-2; possibly TRBD1 for D (5 bases). With 0 bases removed from V and 5 bases from J, the gap between germline ends came to 10 bases. Germline loops: CDR1 LGHNA, CDR2 YSLEER. This CDR3 spans 14 amino acids. As DNA, the CDR3 is TGCGCCAGCAGCCAAGACAGGGAAGCTTATGGCTACACCTTC. This gives the protein CASSQDREAYGYTF.

The chain couples TRBV7-9 to TRBJ1-2; D is unresolved. The CDR3 has 12 residues. Germline values: CDR1 SEHNR, CDR2 FQNEAQ (reference sequence). Trimming took 4 bases from V and 13 from J, leaving 16 bases between them. The CDR3 sequence is CASSWSGELLTF. CDR3 DNA sequence: TGTGCCAGCAGCTGGAGTGGAGAGCTTCTCACCTTC.

This chain joins TRBV10-1 and TRBJ2-7, with 8 bases fitting TRBD1. Germline CDR1 is WNHNN and CDR2 is SYGVQD (reference sequence). There are 18 residues in the CDR3. Trimming took 3 bases from V and 3 from J; bases not matched to a gene: 16. In nucleotides, the CDR3 is TGCGCCAGCAGTGACCTTGACAGGGGAGAAATGGAGTTCTACGAGCAGTACGTC. It encodes CASSDLDRGEMEFYEQYV.

This rearrangement joins TRBV5-1 to TRBJ1-2; 9 bases line up with TRBD1. Trimming cost V 3 bases and J 4 bases; bases outside gene matches: 7. The germline V gene has CDR1 SGHRS and CDR2 YFSETQ. The CDR3 loop spans 15 amino acids. CDR3 in DNA: TGCGCCAGCAGCTCGGCCGGGACAGGGCCCTATGGCTACACCTTC. Amino acids: CASSSAGTGPYGYTF.

The rearrangement joins TRBV5-8 to TRBJ2-1; the match to TRBD2 covers 10 bases. Germline CDR1 is SGHTS and CDR2 is YDEGEE. The J segment lost 6 bases and the V segment lost 2 bases, leaving 8 bases of the junction unmatched. This CDR3 comprises 16 residues. The CDR3 nucleotides read TGTGCCAGCAGCTTAGGAAGACTAGCGGGCGTCAATGAGCAGTTCTTC. Its translation: CASSLGRLAGVNEQFF. Looking up the rest from reference TRBV5-8 and TRBJ2-1 gives the full variable domain: EAGVTQSPTHLIKTRGQQATLRCSPISGHTSVYWYQQALGLGLQFLLWYDEGEERNRGNFPPRFSGRQFPNYSSELNVNALELEDSALYLCASSLGRLAGVNEQFFGPGTRLTVL.

This chain links TRBV5-1 with TRBJ1-1; D gene ambiguous. Germline V gives CDR1 SGHRS, CDR2 YFSETQ. Trimming took 0 bases from V and 7 from J, leaving 10 bases between them. CDR3 size: 13 residues. CDR3 sequence: CASSLVEVGEAFF. The CDR3, as DNA: TGCGCCAGCAGCTTGGTCGAGGTGGGTGAAGCTTTCTTT.

The chain carries TRBV5-1 and TRBJ2-7; 10 nucleotides agree with TRBD1. CDR1 SGHRS and CDR2 YFSETQ come from the germline V gene. The CDR3 has 15 amino acids. The J segment lost 0 bases and the V segment lost 5 bases, leaving 5 bases of the junction unmatched. The CDR3, as DNA: TGCGCCAGCAGTCCGGACAGGGGGAGCTCCTACGAGCAGTACTTC. Residues: CASSPDRGSSYEQYF.